This T cell receptor beta chain derives from a study of regulatory T cells in long-lasting Graves disease. Study observations and caveats: Persistent Graves' cases showed lower TCR diversity than newly diagnosed cases. Public clonotype sharing was higher in persistent than newly diagnosed patients.

This clonotype was seen many times. Its antigen remains unknown. Germline values: CDR1 LGHNT, CDR2 FRNRAP. This CDR3 contains 17 residues. After removal of 5 bases from V and 3 bases from J, the junction contained 11 bases not matched to a gene. Time point in this sample: persistent/refractory GD, antithyroid drugs over 5 years with positive TRAb. Researchers made the TCR library from RNA that was extracted from PBMCs. To make TCR beta libraries, researchers used iRepertoire HTBI primers and Arm-PCR of CDR3 regions. Source study methods: Identified segments across samples numbered about 60 TRBV and about 13 TRBJ. One entry per CDR3 protein, called by TCRdb with MiXCR from the multiplex PCR reads. The V and J calls reflect TCRdb's pipeline rather than the authors' work. The repertoire holds roughly 470,000 distinct CDR3 sequences, 20% seen once, with about 7.8% in the top ten.

This clonotype was obtained from a female donor with Graves disease. Sequencing was performed on peripheral blood mononuclear cells (PBMCs), taken when the disease was refractory, from a patient treated with antithyroid drugs. The chain is built from TRBV12-5 and TRBJ1-2, with 11 bases that match TRBD1. The CDR3, as DNA: TGTGCTAGTGGTCCGGACAGGGGGCGGTCCTTCTACTATGGCTACACCTTC. Translation: CASGPDRGRSFYYGYTF.